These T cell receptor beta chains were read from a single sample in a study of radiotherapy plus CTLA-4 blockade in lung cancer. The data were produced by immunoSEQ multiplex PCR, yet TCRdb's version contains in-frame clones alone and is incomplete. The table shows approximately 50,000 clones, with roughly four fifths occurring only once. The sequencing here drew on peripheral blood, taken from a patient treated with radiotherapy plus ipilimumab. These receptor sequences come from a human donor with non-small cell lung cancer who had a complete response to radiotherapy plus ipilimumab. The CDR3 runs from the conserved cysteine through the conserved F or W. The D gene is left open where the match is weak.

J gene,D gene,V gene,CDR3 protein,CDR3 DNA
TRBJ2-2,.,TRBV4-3,CASSQGPNTGELFF,TGCGCCAGCAGCCAGGGGCCTAACACCGGGGAGCTGTTTTTT
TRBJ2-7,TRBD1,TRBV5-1,CASRAQTGSLSEQYF,TGCGCCAGCAGGGCTCAGACAGGGAGTCTATCTGAGCAGTACTTC
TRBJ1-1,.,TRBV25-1,CASTKGGVTEAFF,TGTGCCAGCACCAAAGGGGGGGTCACTGAAGCTTTCTTT
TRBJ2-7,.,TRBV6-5,CASRGLVAGDYEQYF,TGTGCCAGCAGAGGCCTTGTGGCAGGGGACTACGAGCAGTACTTC
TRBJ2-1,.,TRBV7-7,CASSSASTPNNEQFF,TGTGCTAGCAGCTCAGCTAGCACTCCAAACAATGAGCAGTTCTTC
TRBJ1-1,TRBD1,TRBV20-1,CSAGTGPQAFF,TGCAGTGCTGGGACAGGCCCACAAGCTTTCTTT
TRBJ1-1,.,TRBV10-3,CAISGSGEGYTEAFF,TGTGCCATCAGTGGTTCGGGTGAAGGTTACACTGAAGCTTTCTTT
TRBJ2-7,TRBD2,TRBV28,CASSPPLWAGGFF,TGTGCCAGCAGTCCTCCTCTATGGGCGGGAGGATTTTTC
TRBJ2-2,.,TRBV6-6,CASKLRRNTGELFF,TGTGCCAGCAAACTGAGGCGAAACACCGGGGAGCTGTTTTTT
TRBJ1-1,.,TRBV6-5,CASSRITGFPFF,TGTGCCAGCAGCCGAATTACAGGGTTCCCTTTCTTT
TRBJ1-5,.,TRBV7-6,CASSLDGVSTQPQHF,TGTGCCAGCAGCTTAGACGGGGTTTCGACTCAGCCCCAGCATTTT
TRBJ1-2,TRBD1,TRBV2,CARYNRMDRGPMRYTF,TGTGCCAGGTACAACAGAATGGACAGGGGCCCGATGCGTTACACCTTC
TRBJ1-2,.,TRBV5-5,CASSLARGSQIPGYTF,TGTGCCAGCAGCTTGGCCCGGGGATCACAAATCCCTGGCTACACCTTC
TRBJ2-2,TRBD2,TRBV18,CASSPFTGGNQPQNTGELFF,TGTGCCAGCTCACCATTTACCGGGGGGAATCAGCCCCAAAACACCGGGGAGCTGTTTTTT
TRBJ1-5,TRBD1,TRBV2,CASSGGTGDYQPQHF,TGTGCCAGCAGCGGCGGGACAGGCGATTATCAGCCCCAGCATTTT
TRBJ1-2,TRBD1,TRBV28,CASSLWTGGYGYTF,TGTGCCAGCAGTTTATGGACAGGGGGCTATGGCTACACCTTC
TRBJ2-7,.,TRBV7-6,CASSLAVAYEQYF,TGTGCCAGCAGCTTAGCCGTAGCCTACGAGCAGTACTTC
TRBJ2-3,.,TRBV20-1,CSASFLKTQYF,TGCAGTGCTAGCTTTCTAAAAACGCAGTATTTT
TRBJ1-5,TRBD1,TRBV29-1,CSVGQGDQPQHF,TGCAGCGTTGGACAGGGGGATCAGCCCCAGCATTTT
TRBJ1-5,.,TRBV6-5,CASSSQELGRQPQHF,TGTGCCAGCAGTTCACAGGAATTAGGTCGCCAGCCCCAGCATTTT
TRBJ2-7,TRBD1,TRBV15,CATSSYGQGASYEQYF,TGTGCCACCAGCAGTTACGGACAGGGGGCCTCCTACGAGCAGTACTTC
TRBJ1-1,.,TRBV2,CASSERGYRAFF,TGTGCCAGCAGTGAAAGAGGGTACAGAGCTTTCTTT
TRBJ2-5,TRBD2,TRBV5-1,CASSLRGGETQYF,TGCGCCAGCAGCCTCCGGGGAGGGGAGACCCAGTACTTC
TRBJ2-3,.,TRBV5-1,CASSQGSFSDTQYF,TGCGCCAGCAGCCAGGGCTCTTTCTCAGATACGCAGTATTTT
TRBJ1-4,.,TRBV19,CASSSRRVGEKLFF,TGTGCCAGTAGTAGCCGGAGGGTGGGTGAAAAACTGTTTTTT
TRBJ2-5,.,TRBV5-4,CASSLALQKETQYF,TGTGCCAGCAGCTTGGCCCTACAGAAAGAGACCCAGTACTTC
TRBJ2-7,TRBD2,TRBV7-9,CASSLGLAGGPYEQYF,TGTGCCAGCAGCCTGGGACTAGCGGGGGGGCCCTACGAGCAGTACTTC
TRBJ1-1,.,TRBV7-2,CASSLGKVGRDIEAFF,TGTGCCAGCAGCTTAGGAAAGGTTGGTCGGGACATCGAAGCTTTCTTT
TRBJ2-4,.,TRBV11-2,CASSLGAGRAKNIQYF,TGTGCCAGCAGCTTAGGAGCCGGCAGGGCCAAAAACATTCAGTACTTC
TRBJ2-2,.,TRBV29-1,CSVGSSAGELFF,TGCAGCGTTGGTTCGAGCGCCGGGGAGCTGTTTTTT
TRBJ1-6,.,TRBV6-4,CATKETGGRNSPLHF,TGTGCCACCAAAGAGACCGGTGGGAGGAATTCACCCCTCCACTTT
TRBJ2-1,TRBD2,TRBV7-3,CASSASAGVSEQFF,TGTGCCAGCAGCGCGTCGGCGGGAGTCAGTGAGCAGTTCTTC